The source of this T cell receptor (beta chain) is a study of T cells in Graves' hyperthyroidism and ophthalmopathy. This CDR3 region has 15 residues. V shed 2 bases, J shed 4 bases, and the junction held 6 bases outside the gene matches. The germline V gene has CDR1 SEHNR and CDR2 FQNEAQ (reference sequence). The sample holds a few counts of this clonotype. TCR beta CDR3 regions were amplified from RNA transcripts. Researchers ran a first-round RT-PCR on the TCR CDR3 using the HTBI primer set. TCRdb re-called the multiplex PCR reads through MiXCR, storing one row per CDR3 protein. This sample has 490,000 or so distinct CDR3 sequences; about 20% occur once, and the top ten carry roughly 50%.

The chain couples TRBV7-9 to TRBJ2-7, with 9 bases identical to TRBD2. The sequence came from a middle-aged man with Graves' ophthalmopathy. Sequencing input: blood. CDR3 in amino acids: CASSLPGTSFYEQYF. Written as DNA, the CDR3 is TGTGCCAGCAGCTTACCGGGGACTAGCTTTTACGAGCAGTACTTC.